This T cell receptor (beta chain) is from a study of T cell responses to AZD1222 COVID-19 vaccine. The study, taken as a whole, reports: Just a handful of AZD1222 recipients were seropositive at baseline. Nearly half of spike-specific TCRs reportedly go after variant regions that carry no mutations. The study found vaccine-associated CD4 TCRs spanning spike, dominant at 160-218 and 743-854. After two AZD1222 doses, spike-specific TCR breadth and depth rose versus day 0.

Here immunoSEQ multiplex PCR was the method, and the copy in TCRdb shows in-frame clones only, minus some. The sample lists some 84,000 clones; approximately 83% were seen once. The germline gives CDR1 SGHDT, CDR2 YYEEEE. V lost 0 bases and J lost 4; bases outside the gene matches: 4. This CDR3 is 15 amino acids long. This clone appeared once. The antigen remains unidentified. This TCR was sampled from an adult in good health. This material consisted of peripheral blood, taken on day 0 of AZD1222 vaccination. V gene TRBV5-6 combines with J gene TRBJ2-3, with 8 positions matching TRBD1. CDR3 bases: TGTGCCAGCAGCTTGGGTCAGGGGGCCGCAGATACGCAGTATTTT. Residues: CASSLGQGAADTQYF.